This entry is about one T cell receptor beta chain. Its specificity is unknown. This may be a read error: a much more frequent sequence differs by one nucleotide. A second about 6 to 12 cycle PCR used barcoded and J-beta primers. TCRdb re-derived calls from the 5' RACE reads in MiXCR, one entry per CDR3 protein. This table holds about 1,500,000 distinct CDR3 sequences, roughly 27% found once. The data belong to a study of blood T cells in healthy people across ages. Points from the study as a whole: While age rose, TCR beta diversity per million T cells dropped in a roughly linear way. Both naive CD4+ cell counts and diversity were greater in long-lived donors than in aged donors.

CDR1 is SGHRS and CDR2 is YFSETQ in the germline V gene. Trimming took off 4 bases at V and 5 bases at J, with 17 bases between the two ends. The CDR3 is 15 amino acids. This rearrangement joins TRBV5-1 to TRBJ2-3; D perhaps matches TRBD1 (6 bases). This receptor was taken from a woman under 40 in good health. Sequenced sample: blood. The CDR3 nucleotides read TGCGCCAGCAGCCCCCGGGACATCCGAGGAGATACGCAGTATTTT. Translated: CASSPRDIRGDTQYF.